The sample holds a few counts of the clone carrying this T cell receptor beta chain. Authors' data handling: Estimated nucleated cell counts came from reference gene primer amplification. Sequencing was performed with immunoSEQ multiplex PCR; in TCRdb, only in-frame clones are kept and a portion is missing. V and J calls and clone size are given by that table; D and trimming were obtained from the DNA. This table has some 210,000 clones, 80% to 85% appearing once. This sample is drawn from a study of blood T cell repertoires in COVID-19. Study as a whole: Sample material is recorded as cDNA or gDNA derived from T cells, B-cell-depleted T cells, or PBMCs.

Germline values: CDR1 MGHRA, CDR2 YSYEKL. J was trimmed by 7 bases and V by 0 bases; bases with no gene match: 5. The CDR3 loop spans 15 amino acids. The V call is TRBV4-1, the J call TRBJ1-5, with 8 bases that match TRBD1. The clonotype comes from a human donor in a cohort sampled during active COVID-19. The sample comprised peripheral blood. The CDR3 DNA is TGCGCCAGCAGCCAAGATTGGGACAGGAGACAGCCCCAGCATTTT. It encodes CASSQDWDRRQPQHF.